This entry describes one TCR beta chain. The authors prepared the TCRbeta library with unique molecular identifiers. TCRdb recomputed calls from the PCR reads with MiXCR, one row per CDR3 protein. This sample has roughly 500,000 distinct CDR3 sequences, with about 31% found just once. The data are from a study of T-cell reconstitution after alpha-beta-depleted transplantation in children. With 4 bases removed from V and 7 bases from J, the gap between germline ends came to 12 bases. This CDR3 region has 13 residues. Germline V lookup: CDR1 SGHDT, CDR2 YYEEEE. Source: PBMCs from the stem cell graft donor, taken from the stem cell graft. The rearrangement uses TRBV5-6 and TRBJ1-5; D gene ambiguous. The receptor was derived from a human donor who donated a stem cell graft to a child with aplastic anemia. The CDR3 DNA is TGTGCCAGCAGCCGGGCCTCCGAACAGCCCCAGCATTTT. The encoded protein is CASSRASEQPQHF.